This T cell receptor (beta chain) is drawn from a study of blood T cell repertoires in COVID-19. The sample holds a few counts of this clone. V lost 2 bases and J 3 bases, leaving 6 bases between the germline ends. In germline, CDR1 is KGHSH, CDR2 LQKENI. CDR3 length equals 13 residues. Profiled with immunoSEQ multiplex PCR; TCRdb holds only in-frame clones, not every one. The sample yields about 29,000 clones, roughly 90% seen once. Sequenced sample: peripheral blood. The TCR was taken from a human donor in a cohort sampled during active COVID-19. This rearrangement joins TRBV18 to TRBJ2-3; TRBD2 might be the D (6 bases). CDR3 coding DNA: TGTGCCAGCTCACCAGGGGGGACAGATACGCAGTATTTT. This encodes CASSPGGTDTQYF.